This T cell receptor (beta chain) originates from a study of a mutant IDH1 vaccine in newly diagnosed glioma. The wider study: Either 4-6 weeks after radiotherapy alone or alongside temozolomide, vaccination was begun. Mean patient age was around 40 years; approximately 62% were male and roughly 38% female.

In the case of this clone: What it recognizes is unknown.

Sequencing used immunoSEQ multiplex PCR; TCRdb keeps in-frame clones, though not all of them. The sample lists 110,000 or so clones, roughly 88% occurring once. Whole-study findings and limits: Of all patients, 85% to 95% showed vaccine-induced immune responses.

Noted time point: week 11, during vaccination. Vaccine doses each comprised 300 ug of mutant IDH1 20-mer peptide, with topical imiquimod. This clonotype was obtained from a woman aged 45-59 years with glioma. The specimen comprised PBMCs, sampled from a glioma patient whose treatment included an IDH1 peptide vaccine.

CDR3 sequence reads: CASSPWTSGSYEQYF. The CDR3 DNA sequence: TGCGCCAGCAGCCCTTGGACTAGCGGCTCCTACGAGCAGTACTTC. The V gene is TRBV4-1, the J gene TRBJ2-7, with 10 bases that match TRBD2. The CDR3 spans 15 residues. Germline lookup yields CDR1 MGHRA and CDR2 YSYEKL. V was pared by 4 bases and J by 0 bases, with 3 bases of the junction left unmatched.